This is a list of T cell receptor beta chains from one sample in a study of blood T cell repertoires in COVID-19. The assay was immunoSEQ multiplex PCR, and TCRdb's table has in-frame clones only and misses some. The sample lists about 340,000 clones; just over 85% were seen once. The sample was PBMCs or T cells enriched from blood (not recorded which). The source is a woman in her 40s with acute COVID-19. CDR3s include the opening cysteine and the closing phenylalanine or tryptophan. A D gene is named only where the DNA matches it firmly.

NA,TRBV18,TRBJ2-2,CASSPWTANTGELFF
NA,TRBV19,TRBJ1-2,CASSILRNYGYTF
NA,TRBV3-1/TRBV3-2,TRBJ1-2,CASSQGAGDGGYGYTF
NA,TRBV7-3,TRBJ2-5,CASSFGAGHQETQYF
NA,TRBV3-1/TRBV3-2,TRBJ2-3,CASSQGVLAGDTQYF
TRBD2,TRBV5-6,TRBJ2-1,CASRPRGVSYNEQFF
NA,TRBV28,TRBJ1-1,CASRLVVGTLNTEAFF
TRBD1,TRBV5-1,TRBJ1-1,CASSLAGLRDSEAFF
NA,TRBV10-3,TRBJ2-1,CAISRDNEQFF
NA,TRBV28,TRBJ2-7,CASTGVYEQYF
NA,TRBV10-2,TRBJ1-1,CASSVRGSNTEAFF
TRBD2,TRBV4-2,TRBJ2-2,CASSQVLAGGNTGELFF
TRBD2,TRBV4-2,TRBJ2-3,CASSQEGTSGTDTQYF
TRBD1,TRBV10-3,TRBJ2-7,CAIQGQQAYEQYF
TRBD1,TRBV19,TRBJ1-4,CASSSDRDRINEKLFF
NA,TRBV5-1,TRBJ2-2,CASSLNRNTGELFF
NA,TRBV7-2,TRBJ2-1,CASSAVPRVNEQFF
NA,TRBV3-1/TRBV3-2,TRBJ1-5,CASSQAPPFTGSNQPQHF